The 24 T cell receptor beta chains presented below share a single source sample, sequenced in a study of T cell responses to AZD1222 COVID-19 vaccine. Here immunoSEQ multiplex PCR was the method, and the copy in TCRdb shows in-frame clones only, minus some. The data hold under 90,000 clones, with around four fifths observed a single time. The starting material was peripheral blood, obtained 28 days after the second AZD1222 dose. These receptors were collected from an adult who received the AZD1222 COVID-19 vaccine.

This clone was counted only a few times. This chain connects TRBV5-1 to TRBJ1-6, with D hard to call. Trimming removed 2 bases from V and 7 bases from J, with 10 bases in between. CDR3 length: 14 amino acids. CDR1 SGHRS and CDR2 YFSETQ come from the germline V gene. The CDR3 here is CASSFSGQNSPLHF. CDR3 nucleotide sequence: TGCGCCAGCAGCTTCTCCGGGCAGAATTCACCCCTCCACTTT.

The rearrangement joins TRBV20-1 to TRBJ2-1, with D unresolved. Trimming cost V 3 bases and J 9 bases, with 3 bases left between them. This CDR3 contains 9 residues. Germline loops: CDR1 DFQATT, CDR2 SNEGSKA (reference sequence). The CDR3 DNA sequence: TGCAGTGCTAGTTTTGAGCAGTTCTTC. Protein: CSASFEQFF.

The J gene is TRBJ1-3, the V gene TRBV19; D gene uncertain. The germline gives CDR1 LNHDA, CDR2 SQIVND (reference sequence). CDR3 length: 15 amino acids. V lost 3 bases and J 6 bases, leaving 15 bases between the germline ends. The CDR3, as DNA: TGTGCCAGTAGTATCGGAGCAAACGAACTAAACACCATATATTTT. This sequence encodes CASSIGANELNTIYF.

The rearrangement uses TRBV6-6 and TRBJ1-5, with 8 bases that match TRBD1. V shed 6 bases, J shed 5 bases, and the junction held 9 bases outside the gene matches. Germline lookup yields CDR1 MNHNY and CDR2 SVGAGI (reference sequence). The CDR3 has 15 amino acids. The CDR3 loop reads CASRKDRVIDQPQHF. The CDR3 nucleotides read TGTGCCAGCAGGAAGGACAGGGTGATAGATCAGCCCCAGCATTTT.

The CDR3 sequence: CASSFLDRGSGNTIYF. CDR3 coding DNA: TGTGCCAGCAGCTTCTTAGACAGGGGCTCTGGAAACACCATATATTTT. The chain couples TRBV5-6 to TRBJ1-3; 8 bases align to TRBD1. After removal of 2 bases from V and 0 bases from J, the junction contained 4 bases not matched to a gene. The CDR3 is 16 residues long. Germline V gene sequence: CDR1 SGHDT, CDR2 YYEEEE.

The chain has TRBV5-6 and TRBJ1-4; no reliable D call. The CDR3 is 15 amino acids. Germline CDR1 and CDR2: SGHDT and YYEEEE. The V and J ends lost 4 bases and 3 bases respectively, with 13 bases between them. CDR3 nucleotides: TGTGCCAGCAGCCGACCTCGCCTATCTAATGAAAAACTGTTTTTT. Protein sequence: CASSRPRLSNEKLFF.

The rearrangement links TRBV29-1 to TRBJ2-5; D ambiguous. The CDR3 totals 11 residues. The germline gives CDR1 SQVTM, CDR2 ANQGSEA. The V end was cut by 1 base, the J end by 2 bases, with 2 bases between. The CDR3 here is CSVEVQETQYF. DNA for the CDR3: TGCAGCGTTGAAGTTCAAGAGACCCAGTACTTC.

The table lists this clone with a count of one. This chain connects TRBV2 to TRBJ2-7; 9 bases align to TRBD1. Germline trimming cut 7 bases from V and 4 bases from J; bases unmatched to any gene: 8. CDR1 and CDR2 from the germline V gene are SNHLY and FYNNEI. CDR3 length equals 14 residues. The CDR3 here is CASNIYRGPYEQYF. In DNA form, the CDR3 reads TGTGCCAGCAATATCTACAGGGGGCCTTACGAGCAGTACTTC. The entire variable domain, with the rest obtained from reference TRBV2 and TRBJ2-7, is as follows: EPEVTQTPSHQVTQMGQEVILRCVPISNHLYFYWYRQILGQKVEFLVSFYNNEISEKSEIFDDQFSVERPDGSNFTLKIRSTKLEDSAMYFCASNIYRGPYEQYFGPGTRLTVT.

The gene calls are TRBV28 and TRBJ1-2; 12 nucleotides align to TRBD1. Germline CDR1 MDHEN, CDR2 SYDVKM. The CDR3 runs 16 residues. Losses at the gene ends were 6 bases for V and 6 bases for J; bases not matched to a gene: 11. CDR3 in amino acids: CASSSGQGASLDGYTF. The CDR3 DNA follows: TGTGCCAGCAGCTCGGGACAGGGGGCGTCTTTGGATGGCTACACCTTC.

The V gene is TRBV13, the J gene TRBJ2-3; D gene ambiguous. V lost 4 bases and J 3 bases, leaving 11 bases between the germline ends. The CDR3 consists of 14 residues. The germline gives CDR1 PRHDT, CDR2 FYEKMQ (reference sequence). CDR3 nucleotides: TGTGCCAGCAGCTCCTTTGGGTGGACAGATACGCAGTATTTT. Translated, it gives CASSSFGWTDTQYF.

This sequence joins TRBV28 and TRBJ2-1; D ambiguous. V shed 2 bases and J shed 10 bases, with 9 bases lying between them. The CDR3 sequence is 12 residues long. CDR1 is MDHEN and CDR2 is SYDVKM in the germline V gene. The CDR3, as DNA: TGTGCCAGCAGTTTACCCCAGAGGGAGCAGTTCTTC. Encoded protein: CASSLPQREQFF.

The V and J genes are TRBV7-2 and TRBJ2-3; D unresolved. The CDR3 is made up of 14 amino acids. Germline loops: CDR1 SGHTA, CDR2 FQGNSA. V was cut by 3 bases and J by 0 bases, with 7 bases left in between. The chain's CDR3 is CASSLTASTDTQYF. In DNA form, the CDR3 reads TGTGCCAGCAGCTTGACCGCTAGCACAGATACGCAGTATTTT.

The rearrangement links TRBV2 to TRBJ2-7, with no clear D. Germline-derived CDR1 and CDR2 are SNHLY and FYNNEI. V was pared by 2 bases and J by 0 bases, with 11 bases between. This CDR3 comprises 15 residues. CDR3 nucleotide sequence: TGTGCCAGCAGTGAAATACAGAGGAGCTCCTACGAGCAGTACTTC. Protein sequence: CASSEIQRSSYEQYF. Based on the CDR3 plus reference TRBV2 and TRBJ2-7, the full variable domain is EPEVTQTPSHQVTQMGQEVILRCVPISNHLYFYWYRQILGQKVEFLVSFYNNEISEKSEIFDDQFSVERPDGSNFTLKIRSTKLEDSAMYFCASSEIQRSSYEQYFGPGTRLTVT.

This rearrangement joins TRBV4-2 to TRBJ1-1, with no clear D. Trimming took off 3 bases at V and 5 bases at J, with 4 bases between the two ends. CDR3 length: 11 amino acids. Germline V gene lookup returns CDR1 LGHNA and CDR2 YNFKEQ. The CDR3 protein is CASSQGTEAFF. The CDR3 DNA reads TGTGCCAGCAGCCAGGGTACTGAAGCTTTCTTT.

DNA of the CDR3: TGTGCCATCAGTGAGTCGCGGCGGGCAGATACGCAGTATTTT. Translating gives CAISESRRADTQYF. The chain combines TRBV10-3 with TRBJ2-3; D is possibly TRBD2 (5 bases). The CDR3 extends over 14 amino acids. V was pared by 0 bases and J by 4 bases, with 8 bases between. CDR1 and CDR2 (germline): ENHRY, SYGVKD.

This CDR3 is CASSPKIGSRGNNEQFF. The DNA of the CDR3 is TGTGCCAGCAGCCCTAAGATCGGTAGCAGGGGGAACAATGAGCAGTTCTTC. The chain couples TRBV21-1 to TRBJ2-1; whether TRBD1, the table's D call, matches the DNA was not checked. TRBV21-1 is a pseudogene segment. The CDR3 runs 17 residues.

This clone was counted a single time. V and J are TRBV18 and TRBJ1-1; D is ambiguous. The CDR3 is 16 residues long. Trimming took 3 bases from V and 6 from J, leaving 20 bases between them. CDR1 and CDR2 from the germline V gene are KGHSH and LQKENI. The CDR3 protein is CASSPSEAGSLSEAFF. CDR3 DNA sequence: TGTGCCAGCTCACCCTCCGAGGCAGGAAGTTTATCTGAAGCTTTCTTT. The full variable domain, rest sourced from reference TRBV18 and TRBJ1-1, is NAGVMQNPRHLVRRRGQEARLRCSPMKGHSHVYWYRQLPEEGLKFMVYLQKENIIDESGMPKERFSAEFPKEGPSILRIQQVVRGDSAAYFCASSPSEAGSLSEAFFGQGTRLTVV.

The chain has TRBV30 and TRBJ1-5; D unresolved. This CDR3 has 12 residues. V was pared by 3 bases and J by 3 bases, with 6 bases between. CDR1 GTSNPN and CDR2 SVGIG come from the germline V gene (reference sequence). For the CDR3, the DNA is TGTGCCTGGAGGGGGAACAATCAGCCCCAGCATTTT. Residues: CAWRGNNQPQHF.

For the CDR3, the DNA is TGTGCCAGCAGCCCCCAGGTGGACAGGAGGGAGCTGTTTTTT. Translated: CASSPQVDRRELFF. J is TRBJ2-2 and V is TRBV7-9, with 7 bases fitting TRBD1. The germline gives CDR1 SEHNR, CDR2 FQNEAQ (reference sequence). J gave up 9 bases and V 5 bases, and 9 bases lay outside the gene matches. This CDR3 spans 14 amino acids.

The J gene is TRBJ2-1, the V gene TRBV5-1; the match to TRBD2 covers 9 bases. With 3 bases clipped from V and 8 bases from J, the junction kept 9 bases outside the gene matches. Germline values: CDR1 SGHRS, CDR2 YFSETQ. The CDR3 spans 15 residues. CDR3 DNA sequence: TGCGCCAGCAGCTGGGGGGTAGCGGGAGCTGATGAGCAGTTCTTC. Translation: CASSWGVAGADEQFF.

This clone was picked up one time. The rearrangement links TRBV7-2 to TRBJ2-7, with TRBD1 identical over 7 bases. With 3 bases clipped from V and 5 bases from J, the junction kept 7 bases outside the gene matches. CDR3 size: 14 residues. The germline gives CDR1 SGHTA, CDR2 FQGNSA. Here the CDR3 DNA reads TGTGCCAGCAGCTTGCAGACAGGGCCCAACGAGCAGTACTTC. This sequence encodes CASSLQTGPNEQYF.

CDR3 residues: CASSVGTNYNSPLHF. The CDR3 nucleotides are TGTGCCAGCAGCGTAGGCACAAATTATAATTCACCCCTCCACTTT. The V gene is TRBV9, the J gene TRBJ1-6; D not certain. The germline CDR1 and CDR2 sequences are SGDLS and YYNGEE. V was cut by 0 bases and J by 4 bases, with 8 bases left in between. CDR3 length: 15 residues. The full variable domain, with the rest looked up from reference TRBV9 and TRBJ1-6, is DSGVTQTPKHLITATGQRVTLRCSPRSGDLSVYWYQQSLDQGLQFLIQYYNGEERAKGNILERFSAQQFPDLHSELNLSSLELGDSALYFCASSVGTNYNSPLHFGNGTRLTVT.

The rearrangement uses TRBV7-9 and TRBJ2-1; D call uncertain. Germline assignment: CDR1 SEHNR and CDR2 FQNEAQ (reference sequence). Deletions cut 1 base from V and 15 bases from J, with 19 bases between. The CDR3 is 14 residues long. The CDR3 nucleotides read TGTGCCAGCAGCTTAGATGCAGTACAATGGTTGGGGTTCTTC. Its translation is CASSLDAVQWLGFF.

The chain joins TRBV28 to TRBJ2-7, with TRBD2 matching 10 bases. Germline lookup yields CDR1 MDHEN and CDR2 SYDVKM. V was pared by 2 bases and J by 6 bases, with 10 bases of the junction left unmatched. The CDR3 spans 16 residues. CDR3 residues: CASSLPLAGATFEQYF. In DNA form, the CDR3 reads TGTGCCAGCAGTTTACCTCTAGCGGGGGCGACTTTCGAGCAGTACTTC.